Listed below are T cell receptor beta chains from one sample, sequenced in a study of T cell responses to AZD1222 COVID-19 vaccine. TCRdb's table, derived via immunoSEQ multiplex PCR, lists solely in-frame clones and lacks some. The repertoire holds roughly 100,000 clones, around nine tenths seen once, with around 4% in the top ten. The material sequenced was peripheral blood, taken on day 0 of AZD1222 vaccination. The origin of the receptors is an adult in good health. CDR3s include the opening cysteine and the closing phenylalanine or tryptophan. The D gene is left open where the match is weak. Part of the rows lack a size; the others show once, few, many or a class for expanded clones.

cdr3_length d_call clone_size j_call v_call cdr3_aa cdr3_nt
12 NA NA TRBJ1-2 TRBV5-6 CASSSDRIGYTF TGTGCCAGCAGCTCGGACAGAATTGGCTACACCTTC
13 NA few TRBJ1-2 TRBV6-5 CASSLHGLYGYTF TGTGCCAGCAGTCTTCACGGACTTTATGGCTACACCTTC
17 NA NA TRBJ2-1 TRBV27 CASKDRIAGTRRNEQFF TGTGCCAGTAAAGACCGCATCGCCGGGACCCGGCGGAATGAGCAGTTCTTC
15 NA NA TRBJ2-7 TRBV19 CASSPETGSWAEQYF TGTGCCAGTAGCCCCGAAACAGGGTCTTGGGCCGAGCAGTACTTC
12 TRBD2 NA TRBJ2-5 TRBV2 CASPGVRGAQYF TGTGCCAGCCCCGGGGTGCGGGGGGCCCAGTACTTC
16 NA NA TRBJ1-2 TRBV6-5 CASSYHGREGHYGYTF TGTGCCAGCAGTTATCATGGGAGAGAGGGTCACTATGGCTACACCTTC
14 NA NA TRBJ1-1 TRBV6-1 CASSEHLSLSEAFF TGTGCCAGCAGTGAACACCTTTCTCTCTCTGAAGCTTTCTTT
15 TRBD1 once TRBJ1-1 TRBV4-1 CASSQDRGLNTEAFF TGCGCCAGCAGCCAAGACAGGGGGCTGAACACTGAAGCTTTCTTT
14 NA once TRBJ1-2 TRBV18 CASSPPADRYGYTF TGTGCCAGCTCACCACCGGCCGATCGCTATGGCTACACCTTC
15 NA NA TRBJ1-5 TRBV7-2 CASSARTGSGQPQHF TGTGCCAGCAGCGCCCGAACAGGGTCCGGTCAGCCCCAGCATTTT
15 TRBD2 NA TRBJ2-7 TRBV12-5 CASGLTLAGLYEQYF TGTGCTAGTGGCCTGACACTAGCGGGGTTATACGAGCAGTACTTC
16 NA once TRBJ1-6 TRBV4-3 CASSLVGGTGNSPLHF TGCGCCAGCAGCCTTGTAGGGGGGACGGGGAATTCACCCCTCCACTTT
14 NA NA TRBJ2-3 TRBV15 CATSRGSPTDTQYF TGTGCCACCAGCAGAGGGTCACCCACAGATACGCAGTATTTT
14 TRBD1 NA TRBJ1-2 TRBV3-1/TRBV3-2 CASSRDRGGWGYTF TGTGCCAGCAGCCGAGACAGGGGAGGTTGGGGCTACACCTTC
14 NA NA TRBJ1-2 TRBV6-5 CASRGQGINYGYTF TGTGCCAGCAGGGGCCAGGGTATTAACTATGGCTACACCTTC
14 TRBD2 NA TRBJ2-3 TRBV10-1 CASSRGGVADTQYF TGCGCCAGCAGTCGCGGGGGGGTGGCAGATACGCAGTATTTT
16 NA NA TRBJ2-5 TRBV5-4 CASTMGGAGGLETQYF TGTGCCAGCACCATGGGGGGGGCAGGGGGATTGGAGACCCAGTACTTC
15 TRBD1 once TRBJ1-5 TRBV2 CASSKDRGERQPQHF TGTGCCAGCAGTAAAGACAGGGGTGAGAGACAGCCCCAGCATTTT
15 NA NA TRBJ1-5 TRBV19 CASSDLGGRSQPQHF TGTGCCAGTAGTGACTTGGGGGGTCGGAGTCAGCCCCAGCATTTT
14 NA NA TRBJ1-1 TRBV7-6 CASSLRGDAAEAFF TGTGCCAGCAGCTTAAGAGGGGACGCGGCCGAAGCTTTCTTT
11 NA NA TRBJ2-5 TRBV2 CASREEETQYF TGTGCCAGCAGGGAGGAGGAGACCCAGTACTTC
15 NA NA TRBJ2-2 TRBV19 CASSSRDRNTGELFF TGTGCCAGTAGTTCGCGGGACAGAAACACCGGGGAGCTGTTTTTT
15 TRBD1 NA TRBJ1-4 TRBV3-1/TRBV3-2 CASSSGGGDNEKLFF TGTGCCAGCAGTTCAGGGGGTGGAGATAATGAAAAACTGTTTTTT
14 NA few TRBJ1-5 TRBV11-2 CASSPGAGNQPQHF TGTGCCAGCAGCCCCGGAGCGGGCAATCAGCCCCAGCATTTT
14 TRBD1 NA TRBJ1-1 TRBV19 CASSHRDRNTEAFF TGTGCCAGTAGTCACAGGGACAGAAACACTGAAGCTTTCTTT
13 NA few TRBJ1-2 TRBV11-2 CASSKRDNYGYTF TGTGCCAGCAGCAAGAGGGACAACTATGGCTACACCTTC
15 NA NA TRBJ1-3 TRBV5-1 CASSLGPGSGNTIYF TGCGCCAGCAGCTTGGGTCCAGGCTCCGGAAACACCATATATTTT
17 TRBD2 NA TRBJ2-5 TRBV7-7 CASSLGTLAGAQETQYF TGTGCTAGCAGCTTAGGAACTTTAGCGGGGGCCCAAGAGACCCAGTACTTC
12 NA NA TRBJ1-2 TRBV28 CASEVERSGYTF TGTGCCAGCGAAGTTGAAAGGAGCGGCTACACCTTC
18 NA once TRBJ1-4 TRBV6-1 CASSEALRREGENEKLFF TGTGCCAGCAGTGAAGCGCTTCGCAGGGAAGGGGAGAATGAAAAACTGTTTTTT
13 NA NA TRBJ1-3 TRBV7-3 CASGEGAGNTIYF TGTGCCAGCGGTGAGGGGGCTGGAAACACCATATATTTT
14 NA NA TRBJ1-2 TRBV19 CASSMGGANYGYTF TGTGCCAGTAGTATGGGCGGAGCTAACTATGGCTACACCTTC